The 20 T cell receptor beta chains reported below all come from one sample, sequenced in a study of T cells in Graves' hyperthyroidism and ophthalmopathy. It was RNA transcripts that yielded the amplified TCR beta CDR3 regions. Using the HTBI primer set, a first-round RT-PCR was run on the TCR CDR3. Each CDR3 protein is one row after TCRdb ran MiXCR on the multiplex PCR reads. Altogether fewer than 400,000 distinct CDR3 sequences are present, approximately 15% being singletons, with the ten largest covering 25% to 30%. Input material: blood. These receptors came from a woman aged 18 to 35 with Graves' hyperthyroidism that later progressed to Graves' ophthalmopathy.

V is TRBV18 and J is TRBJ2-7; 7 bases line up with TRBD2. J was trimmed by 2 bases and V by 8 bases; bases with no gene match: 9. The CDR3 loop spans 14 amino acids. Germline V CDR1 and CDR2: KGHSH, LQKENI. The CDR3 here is CASSGTSAAYEQYF. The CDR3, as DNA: TGTGCCAGCAGCGGTACTAGCGCAGCCTACGAGCAGTACTTC.

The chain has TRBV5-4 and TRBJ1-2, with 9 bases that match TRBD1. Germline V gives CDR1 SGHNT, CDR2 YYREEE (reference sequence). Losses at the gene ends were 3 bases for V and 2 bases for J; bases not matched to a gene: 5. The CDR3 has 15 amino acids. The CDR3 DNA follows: TGTGCCAGCAGCTACCGGGACAGGGTAAACTATGGCTACACCTTC. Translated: CASSYRDRVNYGYTF.

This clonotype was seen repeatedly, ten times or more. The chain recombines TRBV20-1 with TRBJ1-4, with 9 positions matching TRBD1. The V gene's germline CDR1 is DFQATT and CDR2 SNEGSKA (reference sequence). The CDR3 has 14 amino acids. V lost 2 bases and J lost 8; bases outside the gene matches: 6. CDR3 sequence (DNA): TGCAGTGCTAGACCGGGACAGGGAGGCGAAAAACTGTTTTTT. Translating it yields CSARPGQGGEKLFF.

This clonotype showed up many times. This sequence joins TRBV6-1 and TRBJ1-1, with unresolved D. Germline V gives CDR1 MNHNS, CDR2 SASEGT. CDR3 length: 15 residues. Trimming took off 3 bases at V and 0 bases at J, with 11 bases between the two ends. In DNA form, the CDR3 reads TGTGCCAGCAGTGAGCACCCGGGGATGAACACTGAAGCTTTCTTT. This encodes CASSEHPGMNTEAFF.

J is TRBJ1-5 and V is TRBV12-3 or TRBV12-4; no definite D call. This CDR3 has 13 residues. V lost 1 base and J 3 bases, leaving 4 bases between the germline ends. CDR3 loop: CASSLVDNQPQHF. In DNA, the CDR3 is TGTGCCAGCAGTTTAGTAGACAATCAGCCCCAGCATTTT.

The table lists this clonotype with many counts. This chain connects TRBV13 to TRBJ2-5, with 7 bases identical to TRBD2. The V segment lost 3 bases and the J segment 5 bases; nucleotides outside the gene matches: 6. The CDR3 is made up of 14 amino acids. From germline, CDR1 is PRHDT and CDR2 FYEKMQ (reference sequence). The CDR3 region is CASSFPAGSETQYF. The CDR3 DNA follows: TGTGCCAGCAGCTTCCCAGCGGGATCTGAGACCCAGTACTTC. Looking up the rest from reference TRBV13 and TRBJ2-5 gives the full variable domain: AAGVIQSPRHLIKEKRETATLKCYPIPRHDTVYWYQQGPGQDPQFLISFYEKMQSDKGSIPDRFSAQQFSDYHSELNMSSLELGDSALYFCASSFPAGSETQYFGPGTRLLVL.

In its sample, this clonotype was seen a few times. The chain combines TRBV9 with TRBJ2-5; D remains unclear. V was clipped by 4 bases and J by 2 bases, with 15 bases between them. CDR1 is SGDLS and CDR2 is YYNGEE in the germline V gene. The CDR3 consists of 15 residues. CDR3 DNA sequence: TGTGCCAGCAGCTTCAGTGGGGTCACGCAAGAGACCCAGTACTTC. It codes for CASSFSGVTQETQYF.

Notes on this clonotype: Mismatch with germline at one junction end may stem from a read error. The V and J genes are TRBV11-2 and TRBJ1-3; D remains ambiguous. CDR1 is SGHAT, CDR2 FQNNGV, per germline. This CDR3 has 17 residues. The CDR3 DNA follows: TGTGCCAGCAGGTCGTGGAAGCGAGGAAATTCTGGAAACACCAGATATTTT. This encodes CASRSWKRGNSGNTRYF.

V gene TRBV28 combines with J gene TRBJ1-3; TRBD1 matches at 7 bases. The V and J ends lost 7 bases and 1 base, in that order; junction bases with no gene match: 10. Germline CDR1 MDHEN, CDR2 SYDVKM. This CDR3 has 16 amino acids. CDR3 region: CASTLTGSRSGNTIYF. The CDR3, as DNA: TGTGCCAGCACCCTGACAGGGAGCCGGTCTGGAAACACCATATATTTT.

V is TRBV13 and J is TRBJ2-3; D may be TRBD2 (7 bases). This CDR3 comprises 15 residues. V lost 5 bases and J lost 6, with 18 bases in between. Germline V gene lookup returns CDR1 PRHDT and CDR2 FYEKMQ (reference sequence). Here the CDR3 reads CASSVEGGNSDTQYF. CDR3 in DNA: TGTGCCAGCAGCGTAGAGGGGGGGAATTCGGATACGCAGTATTTT. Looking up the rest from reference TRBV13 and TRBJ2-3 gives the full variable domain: AAGVIQSPRHLIKEKRETATLKCYPIPRHDTVYWYQQGPGQDPQFLISFYEKMQSDKGSIPDRFSAQQFSDYHSELNMSSLELGDSALYFCASSVEGGNSDTQYFGPGTRLTVL.

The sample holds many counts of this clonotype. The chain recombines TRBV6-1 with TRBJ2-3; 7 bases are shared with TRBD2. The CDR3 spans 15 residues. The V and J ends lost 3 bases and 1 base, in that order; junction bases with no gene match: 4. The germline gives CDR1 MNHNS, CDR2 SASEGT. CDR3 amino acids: CASSESSGRTDTQYF. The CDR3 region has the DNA TGTGCCAGCAGTGAGTCTAGCGGTCGCACAGATACGCAGTATTTT.

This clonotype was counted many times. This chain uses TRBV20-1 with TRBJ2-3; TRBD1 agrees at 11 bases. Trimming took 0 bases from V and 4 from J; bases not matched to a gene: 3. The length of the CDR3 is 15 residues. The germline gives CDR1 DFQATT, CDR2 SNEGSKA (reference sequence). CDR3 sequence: CSARDRDRGSDTQYF. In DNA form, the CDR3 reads TGCAGTGCTAGAGATCGGGACAGGGGGTCAGATACGCAGTATTTT.

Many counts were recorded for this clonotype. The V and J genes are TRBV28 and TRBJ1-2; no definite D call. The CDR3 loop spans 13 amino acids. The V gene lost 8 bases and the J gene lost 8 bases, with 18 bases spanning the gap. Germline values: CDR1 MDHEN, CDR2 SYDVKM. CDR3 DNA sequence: TGTGCCAGCTGCTCCCTGGTGGAAGTAGGCTACACCTTC. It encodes CASCSLVEVGYTF.

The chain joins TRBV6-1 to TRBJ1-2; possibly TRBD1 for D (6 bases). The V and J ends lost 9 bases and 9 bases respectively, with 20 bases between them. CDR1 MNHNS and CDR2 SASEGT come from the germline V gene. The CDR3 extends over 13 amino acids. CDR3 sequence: CASVPREGESYTF. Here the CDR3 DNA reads TGTGCCAGTGTCCCCAGGGAGGGGGAGAGCTACACCTTC.

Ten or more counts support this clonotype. The CDR3 loop is CASSPEVDGDTQYF. Here the CDR3 DNA reads TGCGCCAGCAGCCCGGAGGTGGATGGAGATACGCAGTATTTT. The J gene is TRBJ2-3, the V gene TRBV5-1; possibly TRBD2 for D (5 bases). CDR3 size: 14 residues. CDR1 SGHRS and CDR2 YFSETQ come from the germline V gene. Trimming left V 4 bases short and J 5 bases short, with 14 bases between.

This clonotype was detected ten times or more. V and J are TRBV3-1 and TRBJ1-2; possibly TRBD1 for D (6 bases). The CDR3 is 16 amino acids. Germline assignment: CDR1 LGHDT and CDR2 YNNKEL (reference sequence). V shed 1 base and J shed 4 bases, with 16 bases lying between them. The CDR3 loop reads CASSQVVRAGAYGYTF. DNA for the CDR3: TGTGCCAGCAGCCAAGTGGTCAGGGCAGGGGCCTATGGCTACACCTTC.

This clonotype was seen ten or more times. CDR3 sequence reads: CASSHEADTQYF. CDR3 bases: TGTGCCAGCAGTCATGAGGCAGATACGCAGTATTTT. The rearrangement joins TRBV27 to TRBJ2-3; D is unresolved. Germline V gives CDR1 MNHEY, CDR2 SMNVEV (reference sequence). Trimming took off 5 bases at V and 4 bases at J, with 7 bases between the two ends. The CDR3 totals 12 residues.

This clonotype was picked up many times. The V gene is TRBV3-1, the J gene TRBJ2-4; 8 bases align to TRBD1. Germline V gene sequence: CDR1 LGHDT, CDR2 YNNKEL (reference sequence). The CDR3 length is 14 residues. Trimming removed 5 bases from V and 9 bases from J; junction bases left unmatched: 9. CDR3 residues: CASSSRDRLGIQYF. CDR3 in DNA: TGTGCCAGCAGCAGTCGGGACAGGCTCGGCATTCAGTACTTC.

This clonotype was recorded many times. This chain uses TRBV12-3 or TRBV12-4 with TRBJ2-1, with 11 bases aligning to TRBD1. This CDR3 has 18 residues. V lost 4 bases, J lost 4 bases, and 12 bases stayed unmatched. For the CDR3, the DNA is TGTGCCAGCAGTTCCGGGACAGGGGGATTCCTTGTGTACAATGAGCAGTTCTTC. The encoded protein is CASSSGTGGFLVYNEQFF.

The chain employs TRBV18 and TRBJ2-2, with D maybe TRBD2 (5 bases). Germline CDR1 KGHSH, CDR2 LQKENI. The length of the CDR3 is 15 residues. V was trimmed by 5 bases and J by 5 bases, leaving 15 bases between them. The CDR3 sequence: CASSKTREGTGELFF. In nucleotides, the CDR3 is TGTGCCAGCTCAAAAACACGGGAAGGAACCGGGGAGCTGTTTTTT.